Presented here are 4 T cell receptor beta chains from one specimen sequenced in a study of T cell responses to AZD1222 COVID-19 vaccine (TCRdb year 2021). Libraries were built with the immunoSEQ multiplex PCR assay. The table comes from immuneACCESS by way of TCRdb, which keeps in-frame sequences with V and J called. Part of the clones is missing from these tables; in studies checked, under half for an unresolved V gene and the rest for unknown reasons. In all, the sample holds 85,000 or so clones, and around 89% of those were seen once. In total, the top ten clones hold 5.7% of the sample. The time point label, as the study defines it: baseline before first vaccination. This material consisted of peripheral blood, taken on day 0 of AZD1222 vaccination. These receptors were obtained from an adult in good health.

The chain is built from TRBV29-1 and TRBJ2-7, with D maybe TRBD2 (6 bases). CDR3 size: 14 residues. V was cut by 3 bases and J by 8 bases, with 20 bases left in between. Germline V gene data show CDR1 as SQVTM and CDR2 as ANQGSEA. CDR3 region: CSVERKPGAGKQYF. DNA of the CDR3: TGCAGCGTTGAGCGAAAGCCCGGGGCGGGAAAGCAGTACTTC.

The chain has TRBV5-3 and TRBJ2-1; 12 nucleotides agree with TRBD2. TRBV5-3 is recorded as an ORF, its role being uncertain. V lost 4 bases, J lost 4 bases, and 3 bases stayed unmatched. The CDR3 spans 15 residues. The CDR3 DNA sequence: TGTGCCAGAAGCGCTACTAGCGGGGGGTACAATGAGCAGTTCTTC. It specifies CARSATSGGYNEQFF.

This clone was observed once. The V call is TRBV5-1, the J call TRBJ1-2; D ambiguous. This CDR3 is 15 amino acids long. V lost 1 base and J 0 bases, leaving 10 bases between the germline ends. Per the germline V gene, CDR1 is SGHRS and CDR2 is YFSETQ. In nucleotides, the CDR3 is TGCGCCAGCAGCTTGTCGGGCACTCCTAACTATGGCTACACCTTC. This codes for CASSLSGTPNYGYTF.

The chain recombines TRBV7-9 with TRBJ2-5; 13 bases agree with TRBD2. Losses at the gene ends were 6 bases for V and 3 bases for J; bases not matched to a gene: 10. The CDR3 extends over 17 amino acids. Germline-derived CDR1 and CDR2 are SEHNR and FQNEAQ (reference sequence). The CDR3 nucleotides are TGTGCCAGCAGTTTCACGCGGGGACTAGCGGGGAAAGAGACCCAGTACTTC. This translates into CASSFTRGLAGKETQYF.